This entry features one TCR beta chain sequence. What it binds is unknown. The data belong to a study of chemoradiotherapy in HPV16-positive cancers. General study points: Candidate HPV-specific clones and E7-related TCR motifs grew in tumor during treatment.

The repertoire was sequenced with immunoSEQ multiplex PCR; TCRdb's copy has only in-frame clones and lacks some. This sample carries 14,000 or so clones, roughly nine tenths of them seen once, and the ten largest clones take 3.5% to 4.5%. The clonotype originates from a human donor with HPV-associated anogenital cancer. The sample here was tumor tissue, taken from a patient who underwent chemoradiotherapy.

CDR3 nucleotides: TGTGCCAGCTCACCACGAGGGGGGGGGACTGAAGCTTTCTTT. Residues: CASSPRGGGTEAFF. The chain carries TRBV18 and TRBJ1-1; the D gene is possibly TRBD1 (6 bases). Deletions cut 1 base from V and 5 bases from J, with 11 bases between. Germline assignment: CDR1 KGHSH and CDR2 LQKENI. The CDR3 contains 14 residues.